This TCR beta chain originates from a study of T cell responses to AZD1222 COVID-19 vaccine. The table came from immunoSEQ multiplex PCR; TCRdb's copy has only in-frame clones and leaves some out. Of more than 110,000 clones in the sample, approximately 90% were seen once. The junction had 1 base not matched to a gene; V was cut back by 5 bases and J by 5 bases. The germline V gene has CDR1 LNHDA and CDR2 SQIVND (reference sequence). This CDR3 is built from 13 residues. This specimen was peripheral blood, taken on day 0 of AZD1222 vaccination. This TCR was recovered from an adult in good health. This chain connects TRBV19 to TRBJ2-1; 9 nucleotides line up with TRBD2. The CDR3 loop is CASSLAGDNEQFF. CDR3 coding DNA: TGTGCCAGTAGTTTAGCGGGAGACAATGAGCAGTTCTTC.